The clone carrying this T cell receptor (beta chain) was observed many times. Its specificity is not known. MiXCR, applied by TCRdb to the 5' RACE reads, yields one record per CDR3 protein. This table holds hundreds of thousands of distinct CDR3 sequences, more than 5.5% found once. There are 13 residues in the CDR3. Germline V gene sequence: CDR1 SGHRS, CDR2 YFSETQ. V gave up 7 bases and J gave up 5 bases, with 16 bases separating them. This record comes from a study of T cells after yellow fever vaccination. Overall study findings and caveats: The secondary response was weaker, and its peak arrived faster, on day 5 versus 15. FACS-sorted repertoires might harbor abundant contaminating clonotypes from the bulk population.

The sequences come from PBMCs, collected 5 days after the yellow fever booster vaccination. The TCR originated in a man under 40 who received the YFV17D yellow fever vaccine. This chain joins TRBV5-1 and TRBJ2-7; the D is unclear. As DNA, the CDR3 is TGCGCCAGCCGGTTTAGAATAGATGACGAGCAGTACTTC. Translating it yields CASRFRIDDEQYF.